The sequence of this T cell receptor beta chain was determined in a study of immune aging and cytomegalovirus after organ transplant (TCRdb year 2021). Regarding the complete study: Every transplant recipient was given three-drug immunosuppression consisting of prednisone, tacrolimus, and mycophenolate. Findings and caveats that apply to the study as a whole: Following viremia, aged-phenotype cells rose post-transplant in clones of any size, with the rise occurring earlier in large clones (days 200-264) than in small clones. Because CD57 was not measured in the sequencing data, a conservative gene-based aging definition was used instead. A larger share of large clones was made up of TEMRA cells, and in the seven largest clones (roughly 1,900 cells) aged and TEMRA cells were gained while TCM cells were lost.

There are many counts of this clonotype. Its antigen is not yet known. The record has no base qualities; no much larger clone is one base away. Its CDR3 holds 13 amino acids, cysteine through phenylalanine. The only DNA kept is the CDR3, 39 bases in frame from the first base. V is shortened by 7 bases, J by 6 bases, and the region joining them spans 15 bases. Library prep was done by single-cell sequencing. The sample was run on an Illumina NovaSeq 6000. The BD Rhapsody Targeted mRNA and AbSeq Reagent Kit was used in a microwell format for cell capture and library preparation. The libraries included TCR, sample tags, AbSeq, and targeted mRNA drawn from the Human T-Cell Expression Panel together with custom TOX and TOX2 primers. Sequencing of the libraries was performed on an Illumina NovaSeq. From the authors' description of their analysis: The analysis covered about 9,800 cells in total, of which approximately 7,100 were CD8 T cells and some 4,000 were CD8 T cells with an identifiable TCR CDR3. Raw data were processed with the BD Rhapsody Targeted Analysis Pipeline with V(D)J processing on the Seven Bridges Genomics platform. Quality control, Sample Tag demultiplexing with Lex-BDSMK, clone identification with VDJ Explorer, and Seurat clustering were performed in SeqGeq 1.6.0. A clone was considered non-expanded if it made up <1% of CD8 T cells, and considered a clonal expansion if it made up >2.5% of the sample. The public reads were reprocessed in TCRdb via fastp at Q25 and MiXCR, keeping in-frame beta chains. Identical CDR3 protein sequences are pooled into one entry, listed with their most common genes and DNA. TCRdb, not the original authors, processed these V and J calls. The sample data list approximately 22,000 distinct CDR3 sequences, and 36% of these were observed just once. The ten largest clones add up to less than 30% of the sample.

The time point label of this sample denotes: five sample-tagged time points from pre-transplant (day -1) to day 368 post-transplant, pooled. Thawed PBMC were stimulated with a CMV IE-1 overlapping peptide library for around twelve hours, with no transport inhibitors added. After thawing, cells rested overnight before stimulation in R10 medium with CD28/CD49d costimulation. The IE-1 peptide library was made up of 15-amino-acid peptides, each overlapping by 11 amino acids. Samples from each time point were barcoded using BD Single-Cell Multiplexing Kit Sample Tags, then pooled and stained with sorting antibodies plus oligo-conjugated anti-CD45RA. A BD FACSAria III was used to sort CMV-responsive CD8+CD137+ and CD4+CD154+ T cells at 4-way purity. Blood was drawn into EDTA vacutainers and was processed by Ficoll gradient within 1-24 hours.

Sequenced material: CMV peptide-activated CD4+ and CD8+ T cells sorted from blood, taken at five time points, pooled. The sample's cell subset or site label is to be understood as: sorted CD8+CD137+ and CD4+CD154+ T cells after about 13 h CMV IE-1 peptide stimulation. The sequence joins TRBV12-3 or TRBV12-4 to TRBJ1-2, and TRBD1 may be the D gene, going by 5 matching bases. This receptor was identified in a female donor who had a heart transplant and CMV viremia. The CDR3 loop reads CASIYTGAHGYTF. The bases read TGTGCCAGCATCTACACCGGGGCTCATGGCTACACCTTC.